Included here is one T cell receptor beta chain sequence, with context. The Seattle site enrolled patients during active infection and followed them longitudinally. These data are taken from a study of blood T cell repertoires in COVID-19. Turning to the study itself: The origin of the acute and convalescent COVID-19 samples was the United States, Italy and Spain.

Unmatched junction bases numbered 6, after V lost 5 bases and J lost 3 bases. The CDR3 is 15 amino acids. Per the germline V gene, CDR1 is SGHTA and CDR2 is FQGNSA. As handled by the study authors: The authors estimated nucleated cell counts from reference gene primer amplification. Sequenced by immunoSEQ multiplex PCR; TCRdb stores in-frame clones only, minus some. V and J calls and clone size are given by that table; D and trimming were obtained from the DNA. The profile shows about 270,000 clones, 84% of them singletons. This TCR derives from a human donor with COVID-19, enrolled during active disease. The donor label of this sample is uncertain. J is TRBJ1-3 and V is TRBV7-2, with 8 bases fitting TRBD1. Sequencing was done on a sample of peripheral blood. The CDR3 loop reads CASSLLQGVGNTIYF. The CDR3 region has the DNA TGTGCCAGCAGCCTCTTACAGGGGGTTGGAAACACCATATATTTT.